What follows describes a single T cell receptor beta chain. What antigen it recognizes has not been identified. No base quality information exists; no much larger clone differs at one position. The data derive from a study of blood T cell repertoires in COVID-19 (dated by TCRdb to between 2020 and 2021). Some background on the complete study: Samples covering the acute and convalescent phases of COVID-19 were provided by collaborators in the United States, Italy and Spain. The prospective study material was composed of cDNA or gDNA derived from T cells, B-cell-depleted T cells, or PBMCs. Subjects who had been exposed to COVID-19, were actively infected with it, or had recovered from it provided the deeply sampled blood TCRbeta repertoires that made up the dataset. The repertoires were made available in a free public database intended to serve as a resource for research on the immune response to SARS-CoV-2. Samples came from the ongoing ImmuneRACE study (first 160 participants) plus 1,254 subjects from 6 global collaborators. A de-identified subject ID, COVID-19 status, age in years and sex were almost always included in the sample metadata. Where available, HLA class I and class II types were taken from metadata supplied by the sample provider and were not determined by assay-based typing. Overall results and qualifications from the work: The amount of clinical and demographic metadata varied by source and participant and was provided uncurated.

Whole blood was collected in K2EDTA tubes by collaborating institutions according to the institutions' own protocols. Collaborator samples were shipped for TCRbeta analysis as frozen whole blood, isolated PBMCs, or DNA extracted from either sample type. TCRbeta CDR3 regions were amplified from genomic DNA by means of the immunoSEQ Assay, a bias-controlled multiplex PCR. The source study handled its data this way. The number of nucleated cells in each sample was estimated by amplification of reference gene primers within the assay. To quantify the absolute abundance of each unique TCRbeta CDR3 rearrangement, sequence reads were collapsed and filtered. Productive Simpson clonality was computed per sample as the square root of Simpson's diversity index over productive rearrangements. TCRdb took this table from immuneACCESS and kept in-frame rearrangements with V and J called. Such tables lack part of the clones; where checked against another copy, unresolved V genes explain under half of the gap, and the rest is unexplained. V and J calls and clone size are copied from that table; D and trimming were computed from the DNA. In all, the sample holds around 80,000 clones, and almost 85% of those were seen once. The ten top clones hold roughly 12% of the sample.

From the cysteine through the phenylalanine, the CDR3 covers 14 amino acids. Solely the CDR3 DNA is kept, with 42 bases framed from the first base. The germline V gene (reference sequence) provides CDR1 SEHNR and CDR2 FQNEAQ. Relative to germline, V is missing 1 base and J is missing 7 bases, with 6 bases of the junction outside any gene match. The specimen was peripheral blood. This chain joins TRBV7-9 to TRBJ2-7; TRBD1 fits 8 bases in the junction. The TCR comes from a man older than 75 with acute or convalescent COVID-19. The DNA reads as follows: TGTGCCAGCAGCTTAGATAAAACAGGGGGTGAGCAGTACTTC. Its coded protein is CASSLDKTGGEQYF.